The 10 T cell receptor beta chains reported below all come from one sample, sequenced in a study of metastatic and nonmetastatic thyroid tumors. No patient had received any treatment before thyroid surgery. TCRdb re-called the PCR reads via MiXCR. The repertoire holds approximately 90,000 clones, with roughly an eighth as singletons. Input material: blood. These receptors originate from a female donor with papillary thyroid cancer or a benign thyroid nodule (not recorded which). Some clones in this sample may be carry-over from other donors' samples.

This clone was found a few times. This may be a read error: a much more frequent sequence differs by one nucleotide. The rearrangement joins TRBV16 to TRBJ1-5; D not resolved. The CDR3 covers 15 residues. CDR1 and CDR2 (germline): KGHSY, FQNENV. CDR3 region: CASRQSHISNQPQHF. Written as DNA, the CDR3 is TGTGCCAGCAGACAATCGCACATCAGCAATCAGCCCCAGCATTTT.

This clone was found many times. This sequence joins TRBV5-1 and TRBJ2-5; TRBD2 agrees at 7 bases. This CDR3 contains 15 residues. J lost 5 bases, V lost 4 bases, and 11 bases had no gene match. The V gene's germline CDR1 is SGHRS and CDR2 YFSETQ. The CDR3 bases are TGCGCCAGCAGCCGGTTAACGGGGGGAAGGGAGACCCAGTACTTC. Amino acids: CASSRLTGGRETQYF.

This clone was seen many times. In nucleotides, the CDR3 is TGCGCCAGCGCGGAAGCGGGGTCCTACAATGAGCAGTTCTTC. It specifies CASAEAGSYNEQFF. The chain is built from TRBV5-1 and TRBJ2-1, with 7 bases lining up with TRBD2. The CDR3 contains 14 residues. Germline CDR1 reads SGHRS; CDR2 reads YFSETQ. V dropped 7 bases and J dropped 1; count of bases not matched to a gene: 5.

This clone was seen many times. The chain links TRBV15 to TRBJ2-7; TRBD1 matches 7 bases. Trimming removed 3 bases from V and 0 bases from J; junction bases left unmatched: 5. Looked up from germline, CDR1 is LNHNV and CDR2 is YYDKDF (reference sequence). CDR3 length: 15 residues. CDR3 in DNA: TGTGCCACCAGCAGCTATCGGGACAGCTCCTACGAGCAGTACTTC. Translating it yields CATSSYRDSSYEQYF.

In its sample, this clone was seen many times. V and J are TRBV3-1 and TRBJ1-1; the D is unclear. CDR3 size: 16 residues. CDR1 is LGHDT, CDR2 YNNKEL, per germline (reference sequence). V was pared by 2 bases and J by 2 bases, with 15 bases between. The CDR3 reads CASSQSYDLLNTEAFF. The CDR3 DNA follows: TGTGCCAGCAGCCAATCTTATGACCTCCTTAACACTGAAGCTTTCTTT. The variable domain in full, completed from reference TRBV3-1 and TRBJ1-1, reads DTAVSQTPKYLVTQMGNDKSIKCEQNLGHDTMYWYKQDSKKFLKIMFSYNNKELIINETVPNRFSPKSPDKAHLNLHINSLELGDSAVYFCASSQSYDLLNTEAFFGQGTRLTVV.

This clone came up many times. V is TRBV6-5 and J is TRBJ2-2; D is uncertain. This CDR3 spans 12 amino acids. V lost 3 bases and J 5 bases, leaving 4 bases between the germline ends. Germline assignment: CDR1 MNHEY and CDR2 SVGAGI. In nucleotides, the CDR3 is TGTGCCAGCAGTTATCGGACCGGGGAGCTGTTTTTT. Amino acids: CASSYRTGELFF.

Ten or more counts support this clone. V usage is TRBV11-1 and J usage is TRBJ1-1, with 8 bases fitting TRBD1. The CDR3 spans 16 residues. Germline assignment: CDR1 SGHAT and CDR2 FQDESV (reference sequence). Germline trimming cut 5 bases from V and 0 bases from J; bases unmatched to any gene: 8. DNA of the CDR3: TGTGCCAGCAGCAGGACAGGGCTGGGAATGAACACTGAAGCTTTCTTT. Translation: CASSRTGLGMNTEAFF.

In the case of this clone: A single base separates this from a much larger clone, so it may be a read error. The gene calls are TRBV7-9 and TRBJ1-1; D call uncertain. The CDR3 covers 14 residues. Germline V gene sequence: CDR1 SEHNR, CDR2 FQNEAQ (reference sequence). The V and J ends lost 3 bases and 1 base respectively, with 9 bases between them. This chain's CDR3 is CASSFGLKNTEAFF. DNA for the CDR3: TGTGCCAGCAGCTTTGGGTTGAAGAACACTGAAGCTTTCTTT.

This clone was counted between two and nine times. This may be a read error, as it is one base from a much larger clone. The rearrangement joins TRBV6-2 or TRBV6-3 to TRBJ2-3, with D possibly called TRBD1 or TRBD2 (5 bases each). The germline V and J ends were trimmed by 6 bases and 0 bases, with 10 bases remaining between them. The germline V gene encodes CDR1 MNHEY and CDR2 SVGEGT. The CDR3 runs to 14 residues. The CDR3 region is CASRGVTSTDTQYF. The CDR3 nucleotides read TGTGCCAGCAGGGGGGTGACTAGCACAGATACGCAGTATTTT.

This clone occurred many times. The V call is TRBV12-3 or TRBV12-4, the J call TRBJ1-5; 11 bases fit TRBD1. The CDR3 has 16 amino acids. V lost 2 bases and J lost 7; bases outside the gene matches: 7. The CDR3 coding sequence is TGTGCCAGCAGTTTACGGACAGGGGGCCAGGGACAGCCCCAGCATTTT. Protein: CASSLRTGGQGQPQHF.